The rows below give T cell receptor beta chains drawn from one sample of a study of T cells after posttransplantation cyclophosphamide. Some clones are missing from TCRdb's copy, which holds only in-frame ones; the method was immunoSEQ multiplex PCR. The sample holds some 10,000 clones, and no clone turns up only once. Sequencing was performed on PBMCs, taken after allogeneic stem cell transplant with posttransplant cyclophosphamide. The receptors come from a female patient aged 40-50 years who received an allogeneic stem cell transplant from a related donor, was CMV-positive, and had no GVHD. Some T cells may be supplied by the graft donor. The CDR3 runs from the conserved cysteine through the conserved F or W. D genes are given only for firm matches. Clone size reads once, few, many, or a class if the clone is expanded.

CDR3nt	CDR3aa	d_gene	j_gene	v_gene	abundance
TGTGCCAGCAGGCGGCTCCCTAACACGGATGGCTACACCTTC	CASRRLPNTDGYTF	.	TRBJ1-2	TRBV6-1	many
TGTGCCAGCAGATATGGACAGGGAGACACCATATATTTT	CASRYGQGDTIYF	TRBD1	TRBJ1-3	TRBV6-5	many
TGCGCCAGCAGCCAAGTCCCACTTCTCCGGGGGAACACCGGGGAGCTGTTTTTT	CASSQVPLLRGNTGELFF	.	TRBJ2-2	TRBV4-1	many
TGTGCCAGCAGCGGGGGGGGAGGTGAAAAACTGTTTTTT	CASSGGGGEKLFF	.	TRBJ1-4	TRBV9	medium-sized
TGCGCCAGCGCCTCAGGGGTCAATCAGCCCCAGCATTTT	CASASGVNQPQHF	.	TRBJ1-5	TRBV10-1	many
TGTGCCAGCAGCAACCTCGGGAACTACAATGAGCAGTTCTTC	CASSNLGNYNEQFF	.	TRBJ2-1	TRBV28	many
TGTGCCTGGAGTGGGACAGCAAGGGACACTGAAGCTTTCTTT	CAWSGTARDTEAFF	.	TRBJ1-1	TRBV30	many
TGTGCCAGCAGTAAAAACGCAGGGTACGAGCAGTACTTC	CASSKNAGYEQYF	.	TRBJ2-7	TRBV28	many
TGCAGCGTTGAGAGGACAGGGGGCTCCTACGAGCAGTACTTC	CSVERTGGSYEQYF	TRBD1	TRBJ2-7	TRBV29-1	many
TGTGCCAGTAGTCCCCGACAGGGCCAGGGAGAGACCCAGTACTTC	CASSPRQGQGETQYF	TRBD1	TRBJ2-5	TRBV19	many
TGTGCCAGCATCCCTAGGCCTGGGAACACTGAAGCTTTCTTT	CASIPRPGNTEAFF	.	TRBJ1-1	TRBV2	many
TGTGCCAGTGGAATAGCGGAGAACACCGGGGAGCTGTTTTTT	CASGIAENTGELFF	.	TRBJ2-2	TRBV2	many
TGCGCCAGCAGCTTGGGGACAGGGACAGGGGGAAGACTGTTTTTT	CASSLGTGTGGRLFF	TRBD1	TRBJ1-4	TRBV5-1	many
TGTGCCAGCAGCGTAGACGGGAGGGCTTACGAGCAGTACTTC	CASSVDGRAYEQYF	TRBD2	TRBJ2-7	TRBV9	many
TGCGCCAGCAGCCTAAACAGGGGCCCCCTTTCCGGGGAGCTGTTTTTT	CASSLNRGPLSGELFF	TRBD1	TRBJ2-2	TRBV5-1	many
TGTGCCAGCAGCCTACTAGCGGGGGGAACCTACGAGCAGTACTTC	CASSLLAGGTYEQYF	TRBD2	TRBJ2-7	TRBV11-2	many
TGTGCCAGCAGCCGTAGCGGGAGTGGTGAGCAGTTCTTC	CASSRSGSGEQFF	TRBD2	TRBJ2-1	TRBV11-3	many
TGTGCCAGCTCACCACCTCGCCGGGTAGCGGGAGTAGATACGCAGTATTTT	CASSPPRRVAGVDTQYF	TRBD2	TRBJ2-3	TRBV18	few
TGTGCCAGCAGTTACCAGGGGGACCAAGAGACCCAGTACTTC	CASSYQGDQETQYF	TRBD1	TRBJ2-5	TRBV6-5	many
TGTGCCAGCTCAATGACTAGCGGGGGGCGAGAGACCCAGTACTTC	CASSMTSGGRETQYF	TRBD2	TRBJ2-5	TRBV18	many
TGTGCCAGTAGCGGGAATAGGGATTCACCCCTCCACTTT	CASSGNRDSPLHF	.	TRBJ1-6	TRBV19	medium-sized
TGCGCCAGCAGCTCTACAGTCGTTGGCCATGAGCAGTTCTTC	CASSSTVVGHEQFF	.	TRBJ2-1	TRBV5-1	many
TGTGCCAGCAGTGGAGCCGGGACAACGAGGACCCAGTACTTC	CASSGAGTTRTQYF	.	TRBJ2-5	TRBV6-5	many
TGTGCCAGCAGCTTAGGAATTAGCGGCTACGAGCAGTACTTC	CASSLGISGYEQYF	.	TRBJ2-7	TRBV11-2	many
TGTGCCAGCAGCCGTATCCTAGCGGGAGGCCGACTAGGCAAAAACATTCAGTACTTC	CASSRILAGGRLGKNIQYF	TRBD2	TRBJ2-4	TRBV11-2	many
TGCGCCAGCAGCTTCGGGGTTGACGGGGAGCTGTTTTTT	CASSFGVDGELFF	.	TRBJ2-2	TRBV5-1	many
TGTGCCAGCAGCGTAGGCGCGGGGGCGGGGGAGACCCAGTACTTC	CASSVGAGAGETQYF	.	TRBJ2-5	TRBV9	many
TGCAGCATTGACGGGGGCACAGATACGCAGTATTTT	CSIDGGTDTQYF	.	TRBJ2-3	TRBV29-1	few
TGCGCCAGCAGCTCCAGACAAAGACAGGGGAGCTCCTACGAGCAGTACTTC	CASSSRQRQGSSYEQYF	TRBD1	TRBJ2-7	TRBV5-1	medium-sized
TGTGCCAGTAGTCTCGGAATCCGCAGGGCCATCTCTTACAATGAGCAGTTCTTC	CASSLGIRRAISYNEQFF	.	TRBJ2-1	TRBV19	many
TGTGCCAGCAGTTTAGAGTCGGGGATCCCTGCCGAGCAGTACTTC	CASSLESGIPAEQYF	.	TRBJ2-7	TRBV27	few
TGCGCCAGCGGGACAGGGAATGACCGCGAGCAGTACTTC	CASGTGNDREQYF	TRBD1	TRBJ2-7	TRBV5-1	many
TGTGCCACCAGCAGACCCCGGGACTATGGCCTCTCTGGAAACACCATATATTTT	CATSRPRDYGLSGNTIYF	.	TRBJ1-3	TRBV15	many
TGTGCCAGCAGCTTAACCTACGGCGGGGGAAACCAAGAGACCCAGTACTTC	CASSLTYGGGNQETQYF	TRBD2	TRBJ2-5	TRBV5-8	many
TGTGCCATAGGACTAGCGGGAAACGAGGATACGCAGTATTTT	CAIGLAGNEDTQYF	TRBD2	TRBJ2-3	TRBV10-3	many
TGCGCCAGCAGCTCAGGGGGCATGAACACCGGGGAGCTGTTTTTT	CASSSGGMNTGELFF	TRBD1	TRBJ2-2	TRBV5-1	many
TGCGCCAGCAGTCCGACTAGCGGGAATAGTTACCGAGGGTCCTACAATGAGCAGTTCTTC	CASSPTSGNSYRGSYNEQFF	TRBD2	TRBJ2-1	TRBV10-1	many
TGTGCCATCGGAGCGATTAGGGACAGGCTTCACTCTGGGGCCAACGTCCTGACTTTC	CAIGAIRDRLHSGANVLTF	TRBD1	TRBJ2-6	TRBV10-3	many
TGTGCCAGCACCTATTCCGGGACAGCCCCGTCCTACGAGCAGTACTTC	CASTYSGTAPSYEQYF	TRBD1	TRBJ2-7	TRBV7-9	many
TGTGCCAGTAGTACCAGTAGTGGTCGGATTAGCAGGGCCAACGTCCTGACTTTC	CASSTSSGRISRANVLTF	.	TRBJ2-6	TRBV19	many
TGTGCCAGCAGCCCCCTAGGCCCGGTGGCCTACGAGCAGTACTTC	CASSPLGPVAYEQYF	.	TRBJ2-7	TRBV5-8	many
TGTGCCAGCAGCCAAACGGGGGGCCGTCAAGAGACCCAGTACTTC	CASSQTGGRQETQYF	.	TRBJ2-5	TRBV4-2	many
TGTGCCAGCAAGACTAGCGGGGGGTCAGATACGCAGTATTTT	CASKTSGGSDTQYF	TRBD2	TRBJ2-3	TRBV6-4	many
TGTGCCGGCAGCGTAGATCGGCACGGACTAAACATTCAGTACTTC	CAGSVDRHGLNIQYF	.	TRBJ2-4	TRBV9	few
TGTGCCAGCAGCTTGAGTAGCGGGGGGTCGGAGACCCAGTACTTC	CASSLSSGGSETQYF	TRBD2	TRBJ2-5	TRBV5-4	many
TGCAGCGTTGACCGGGACTATGGCTACACCTTC	CSVDRDYGYTF	.	TRBJ1-2	TRBV29-1	many
TGTGCCAGCTCTCCCACCAATGACAGAGCACAGCCCCAGCATTTT	CASSPTNDRAQPQHF	.	TRBJ1-5	TRBV18	many
TGTGCCAGCACCCGCGGTGGCGGGGGCTACAATGAGCAGTTCTTC	CASTRGGGGYNEQFF	TRBD2	TRBJ2-1	TRBV5-4	medium-sized
TGTGCCAGCAGGAAAGAACCGGGACAGTCTTTTTTTGGCAATCAGCCCCAGCATTTT	CASRKEPGQSFFGNQPQHF	TRBD1	TRBJ1-5	TRBV2	many
TGTGCCAGCAGGGGGGGGGACAGGGCATACACTGAAGCTTTCTTT	CASRGGDRAYTEAFF	TRBD1	TRBJ1-1	TRBV28	medium-sized
TGTGCCTCAAACAGGGGTCGCACCGGGGAGCTGTTTTTT	CASNRGRTGELFF	TRBD1	TRBJ2-2	TRBV30	many
TGTGCCAGCAGCTTGCCCGGGACAGGGATATTCTACGAGCAGTACTTC	CASSLPGTGIFYEQYF	TRBD1	TRBJ2-7	TRBV7-9	many
TGTGCCAGCAGCCCCATCGGGCAGCCCCAGCATTTT	CASSPIGQPQHF	.	TRBJ1-5	TRBV6-5	many
TGTGCCAGCAGTTACGTGTTAGGGGGTTACCAAGAGACCCAGTACTTC	CASSYVLGGYQETQYF	.	TRBJ2-5	TRBV28	many
TGTGCCAGCAGCCTCGTGGGGGGGGGATACGAGCAGTACTTC	CASSLVGGGYEQYF	TRBD2	TRBJ2-7	TRBV7-9	many
TGTGCCAGCAGCGTAGGTGTAGCGGGGGGCACAGATACGCAGTATTTT	CASSVGVAGGTDTQYF	TRBD2	TRBJ2-3	TRBV9	few
TGCAGCGTTGAAGGGCGTAGCTATTCACCCCTCCACTTT	CSVEGRSYSPLHF	.	TRBJ1-6	TRBV29-1	many
TGTGCCAGCAGCTTTCGAGATGAGCAGTACTTC	CASSFRDEQYF	.	TRBJ2-7	TRBV5-6	medium-sized
TGTGCCAGCACTCCGGACAGAGCTAACTATGGCTACACCTTC	CASTPDRANYGYTF	.	TRBJ1-2	TRBV2	many
TGTGCCAGTCTTCGGACAGGGAGCTCCTACGAGCAGTACTTC	CASLRTGSSYEQYF	TRBD1	TRBJ2-7	TRBV6-5	few